The T cell receptor beta chain under discussion was sequenced for a study of blood T cell repertoires in COVID-19. Across the study: The United States, Italy and Spain were the sources of the acute and convalescent COVID-19 samples.

Trimming cost V 0 bases and J 4 bases, with 9 bases left between them. The length of the CDR3 is 14 residues. Germline V gene sequence: CDR1 MGHRA, CDR2 YSYEKL. As handled by the study authors: Reference gene primer amplification yielded estimated nucleated cell counts. This table comes from immunoSEQ multiplex PCR, and its TCRdb copy is limited to in-frame clones, with some not included. That table gives V, J and clone size, and the DNA gave D and trimming. This sample has some 150,000 clones, with 75% to 85% found just once. The receptor comes from a woman in her 50s in a cohort sampled during active or convalescent COVID-19. Material: peripheral blood. The rearrangement joins TRBV4-1 to TRBJ1-2; D unclear. The CDR3 loop reads CASSQERDAYGYTF. In DNA form, the CDR3 reads TGCGCCAGCAGCCAAGAGCGGGATGCCTATGGCTACACCTTC.